Reported below is one T cell receptor (beta chain). Original data processing: Estimates of nucleated cell counts were drawn from the amplification of reference gene primers. The protocol was immunoSEQ multiplex PCR, while the TCRdb copy is restricted to in-frame clones and leaves out a portion. V, J and clone size are taken as reported in that table, and D and trimming were inferred from the DNA itself. Among approximately 260,000 clones listed, around four fifths were seen once. These data are taken from a study of blood T cell repertoires in COVID-19. Study as a whole: The analysed material was cDNA or gDNA that came from T cells, B-cell-depleted T cells, or PBMCs.

The sequence was collected from a woman in her forties with active or convalescent COVID-19. The sequenced material came from peripheral blood.

DNA for the CDR3: TGTGCCAGCAGCTTTACCCCCCAGGGGGCGGAGGAGACCCAGTACTTC. This translates into CASSFTPQGAEETQYF. The rearrangement joins TRBV5-4 to TRBJ2-5, with 8 bases aligning to TRBD1. J gave up 5 bases and V 2 bases, and 11 bases lay outside the gene matches. Germline V gene lookup returns CDR1 SGHNT and CDR2 YYREEE (reference sequence). CDR3 length: 16 residues.